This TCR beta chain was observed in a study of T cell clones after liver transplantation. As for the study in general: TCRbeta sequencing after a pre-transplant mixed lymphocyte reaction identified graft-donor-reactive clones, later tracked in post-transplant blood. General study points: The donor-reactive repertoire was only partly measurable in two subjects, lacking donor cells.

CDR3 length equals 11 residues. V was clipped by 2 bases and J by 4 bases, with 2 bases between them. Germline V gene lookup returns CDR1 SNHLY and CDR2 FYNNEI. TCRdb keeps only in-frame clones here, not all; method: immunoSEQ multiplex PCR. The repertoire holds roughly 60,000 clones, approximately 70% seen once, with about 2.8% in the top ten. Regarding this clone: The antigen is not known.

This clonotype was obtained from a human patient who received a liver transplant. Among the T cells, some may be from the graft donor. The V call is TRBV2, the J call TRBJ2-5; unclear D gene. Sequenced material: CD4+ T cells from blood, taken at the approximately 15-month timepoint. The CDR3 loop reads CASSETETQYF. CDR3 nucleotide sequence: TGTGCCAGCAGTGAAACAGAGACCCAGTACTTC.